The 25 T cell receptor beta chains presented below share a single source sample, sequenced in a study of blood T cell repertoires in COVID-19. TCRdb's table, derived via immunoSEQ multiplex PCR, lists solely in-frame clones and lacks some. The data show around 140,000 clones, with approximately 87% seen just once and more than 3% held by the top ten. The sequenced sample consisted of PBMCs or T cells enriched from blood (not recorded which). The receptors come from a man aged 45 to 65 in a cohort exposed to, infected with or recovered from COVID-19 (not recorded which).

This CDR3 reads CASSLTEVQHF. The CDR3 coding sequence is TGTGCCAGCAGTTTGACGGAGGTCCAGCATTTT. The chain couples TRBV27 to TRBJ1-5; unclear D gene. Trimming left V 3 bases short and J 12 bases short, with 9 bases between. Looked up from germline, CDR1 is MNHEY and CDR2 is SMNVEV (reference sequence). This CDR3 contains 11 residues.

V usage is TRBV10-3 and J usage is TRBJ1-1; 7 nucleotides agree with TRBD1. The germline V gene encodes CDR1 ENHRY and CDR2 SYGVKD. The CDR3 loop spans 14 amino acids. Trimming took 6 bases from V and 1 from J; bases not matched to a gene: 5. The DNA of the CDR3 is TGTGCCATCAGAAACGACAGGGAGAACACTGAAGCTTTCTTT. Encoded protein: CAIRNDRENTEAFF.

The chain recombines TRBV5-1 with TRBJ1-5; TRBD1 agrees at 7 bases. V shed 0 bases, J shed 1 base, and the junction held 1 base outside the gene matches. Germline lookup yields CDR1 SGHRS and CDR2 YFSETQ. The CDR3 consists of 15 residues. CDR3 loop: CASSLGQGSNQPQHF. The CDR3 DNA sequence: TGCGCCAGCAGCTTGGGACAGGGAAGCAATCAGCCCCAGCATTTT.

The chain joins TRBV18 to TRBJ1-4; 7 bases line up with TRBD1. Germline V CDR1 and CDR2: KGHSH, LQKENI. CDR3 size: 15 residues. V was clipped by 3 bases and J by 5 bases; unmatched bases: 6. The CDR3 nucleotides read TGTGCCAGCTCACCTTTACGACAGGGAAATGAAAAACTGTTTTTT. It encodes CASSPLRQGNEKLFF.

The rearrangement links TRBV5-1 to TRBJ2-5; 7 nucleotides align to TRBD1. CDR1 SGHRS and CDR2 YFSETQ come from the germline V gene. After removal of 2 bases from V and 2 bases from J, the junction contained 3 bases not matched to a gene. There are 14 residues in the CDR3. Written as DNA, the CDR3 is TGCGCCAGCAGCTTTTGGACAGGACAAGAGACCCAGTACTTC. Encoded protein: CASSFWTGQETQYF.

In its sample, this clone was seen a few times. This chain joins TRBV9 and TRBJ1-6; TRBD1 is a possible D gene (5 bases). Germline V gene sequence: CDR1 SGDLS, CDR2 YYNGEE. This CDR3 is built from 16 residues. V was clipped by 2 bases and J by 10 bases, with 19 bases between them. CDR3 protein: CASSVQGVAGSSPLHF. In DNA, the CDR3 is TGTGCCAGCAGCGTCCAAGGGGTGGCAGGCTCCTCACCCCTCCACTTT.

The chain joins TRBV6-5 to TRBJ2-3, with TRBD2 matching 14 bases. The germline V gene encodes CDR1 MNHEY and CDR2 SVGAGI. The CDR3 length is 16 residues. With V trimmed by 2 bases and J by 5 bases, 3 bases remained unmatched. CDR3 loop: CASSYGTSGSLDTQYF. In DNA form, the CDR3 reads TGTGCCAGCAGTTACGGGACTAGCGGGAGTTTAGATACGCAGTATTTT.

The chain couples TRBV5-5 to TRBJ2-2; 11 positions match TRBD2. This CDR3 region has 16 residues. The germline V gene encodes CDR1 SGHKS and CDR2 YYEKEE (reference sequence). The trim removed 2 bases at V and 5 bases at J, leaving 5 bases unmatched. CDR3: CASSFSGGARTGELFF. The CDR3, as DNA: TGTGCCAGCAGCTTTAGCGGGGGGGCCAGGACCGGGGAGCTGTTTTTT.

This chain joins TRBV29-1 and TRBJ1-1; D unresolved. This CDR3 region has 12 residues. Germline loops: CDR1 SQVTM, CDR2 ANQGSEA. The V and J ends lost 8 bases and 2 bases respectively, with 12 bases between them. CDR3 sequence: CSHSAANTEAFF. For the CDR3, the DNA is TGCAGCCATTCGGCGGCCAACACTGAAGCTTTCTTT.

The CDR3 spells CASSHELAGGPVEQYF. In DNA, the CDR3 is TGTGCCAGCAGCCACGAACTAGCGGGAGGGCCTGTCGAGCAGTACTTC. J is TRBJ2-7 and V is TRBV4-2; the match to TRBD2 covers 13 bases. CDR3 length: 16 amino acids. The germline V gene has CDR1 LGHNA and CDR2 YNFKEQ. With V trimmed by 3 bases and J by 6 bases, 8 bases remained unmatched.

This rearrangement joins TRBV20-1 to TRBJ1-1, with D hard to call. The length of the CDR3 is 10 residues. Germline V gene sequence: CDR1 DFQATT, CDR2 SNEGSKA (reference sequence). Trimming shortened V by 4 bases and J by 11 bases, and 11 bases separated the two germline ends. DNA for the CDR3: TGCAGTGCTAAAGAGACCGGGGCTTTCTTT. Protein product: CSAKETGAFF.

The chain joins TRBV29-1 to TRBJ2-1, with unresolved D. The CDR3 covers 13 residues. The V and J ends lost 7 bases and 7 bases respectively, with 17 bases between them. Germline assignment: CDR1 SQVTM and CDR2 ANQGSEA. In nucleotides, the CDR3 is TGCAGCGGGGCCCTGAGTGGCCGGAATGAGCAGTTCTTC. Translated, it gives CSGALSGRNEQFF.

The chain couples TRBV13 to TRBJ1-6; D not resolved. The germline V gene encodes CDR1 PRHDT and CDR2 FYEKMQ (reference sequence). V lost 5 bases to trimming and J lost 9 bases, with 14 bases between them. The CDR3 covers 14 residues. CDR3 DNA sequence: TGTGCCAGCAGCCCCCGGAGCAGCGGTTCACCCCTCCACTTT. Its translation is CASSPRSSGSPLHF.

The rearrangement links TRBV5-6 to TRBJ1-2, with TRBD1 identical over 7 bases. Looked up from germline, CDR1 is SGHDT and CDR2 is YYEEEE. The CDR3 has 13 amino acids. Germline trimming cut 4 bases from V and 4 bases from J; bases unmatched to any gene: 4. The CDR3 DNA is TGTGCCAGCAGCCAGGGGGGATCCTATGGCTACACCTTC. It is translated as CASSQGGSYGYTF.

The chain links TRBV21-1 to TRBJ2-5; the DNA was not compared with TRBD2, the D call given in the table. TRBV21-1 is annotated as a pseudogene. The length of the CDR3 is 16 residues. The CDR3 DNA reads TGTGCCAGCAGCACGAGACTAGCGGATTCTGAAGAGACCCAGTACTTC. Translation: CASSTRLADSEETQYF.

J is TRBJ2-7 and V is TRBV2; no clear D. Germline values: CDR1 SNHLY, CDR2 FYNNEI. This CDR3 contains 13 residues. The germline V and J ends were trimmed by 1 base and 5 bases, with 9 bases remaining between them. In nucleotides, the CDR3 is TGTGCCAGCAGTGAAGGTTGGCAAGACGAGCAGTACTTC. Its translation: CASSEGWQDEQYF.

The gene calls are TRBV6-1 and TRBJ1-2; 7 bases map to TRBD1. CDR1 is MNHNS and CDR2 is SASEGT in the germline V gene. Trimming cost V 2 bases and J 4 bases; bases outside gene matches: 4. This CDR3 spans 14 amino acids. The CDR3 DNA reads TGTGCCAGCAGTGAAACGGCAGGGGGCTATGGCTACACCTTC. Translated: CASSETAGGYGYTF.

The chain couples TRBV7-9 to TRBJ1-1; TRBD1 matches 9 bases. Germline CDR1 SEHNR, CDR2 FQNEAQ (reference sequence). V gave up 5 bases and J gave up 0 bases; unmatched junction bases: 7. The CDR3 sequence is 16 residues long. The CDR3 nucleotides are TGTGCCAGCAGCGTGACAGGGGGGACTGTGAACACTGAAGCTTTCTTT. The encoded protein is CASSVTGGTVNTEAFF.

V is TRBV19 and J is TRBJ1-2; no clear D. Germline CDR1 LNHDA, CDR2 SQIVND (reference sequence). This CDR3 has 16 residues. V was pared by 1 base and J by 0 bases, with 12 bases between. Here the CDR3 reads CASSIVSGSPNYGYTF. The CDR3 nucleotides read TGTGCCAGTAGTATAGTCTCGGGGAGCCCTAACTATGGCTACACCTTC.

About this clone itself: This CDR3 is also generated by other DNA sequences in the sample. The chain recombines TRBV5-1 with TRBJ1-2, with D possibly being TRBD1 (5 bases). The CDR3 has 14 residues. V was trimmed by 0 bases and J by 2 bases, leaving 8 bases between them. CDR1 SGHRS and CDR2 YFSETQ come from the germline V gene. This CDR3 reads CASSLDQGNYGYTF. Written as DNA, the CDR3 is TGCGCCAGCAGCTTGGATCAGGGAAACTATGGCTACACCTTC.

The chain employs TRBV7-3 and TRBJ2-3; D possibly corresponds to TRBD2 (7 bases). Germline lookup yields CDR1 SGHTA and CDR2 FQGTGA. The CDR3 contains 16 residues. The ends were cut back, 5 bases at V and 4 bases at J, with 19 bases in the middle. This CDR3 is CASSPLKGGRADTQYF. Written as DNA, the CDR3 is TGTGCCAGCAGCCCTCTTAAGGGGGGGCGGGCAGATACGCAGTATTTT.

V is TRBV13 and J is TRBJ1-1; D is ambiguous. This CDR3 region has 11 residues. Germline CDR1 PRHDT, CDR2 FYEKMQ (reference sequence). V was cut by 5 bases and J by 11 bases, with 12 bases left in between. The CDR3 reads CASSRGVAAFF. CDR3 sequence (DNA): TGTGCCAGCAGCCGCGGCGTGGCCGCTTTCTTT.

CDR3 nucleotides: TGTGCCTGGAAAAAGCTTAGCATGGCGCCCGGGGAGCTGTTTTTT. The encoded protein is CAWKKLSMAPGELFF. This chain connects TRBV30 to TRBJ2-2; no reliable D call. The CDR3 is made up of 15 amino acids. CDR1 is GTSNPN, CDR2 SVGIG, per germline (reference sequence). V gave up 4 bases and J gave up 6 bases, with 18 bases separating them.

CDR3 region: CASSLTALTPLHF. The DNA for the CDR3 is TGTGCCAGCAGCTTAACCGCACTCACACCCCTCCACTTT. This chain uses TRBV7-3 with TRBJ1-6; D call uncertain. V was cut by 0 bases and J by 11 bases, with 8 bases left in between. CDR3 length equals 13 residues. CDR1 and CDR2 (germline): SGHTA, FQGTGA.

The rearrangement joins TRBV18 to TRBJ2-7, with D possibly TRBD2 on 5 matching bases. The CDR3 sequence is 14 residues long. V was shortened by 6 bases and J by 5 bases, with 17 bases between the two germline ends. Germline values: CDR1 KGHSH, CDR2 LQKENI. The CDR3 DNA reads as TGTGCCAGCTCCGTCAGCTCAAGGGAGCACGAGCAGTACTTC. Translation gives CASSVSSREHEQYF.